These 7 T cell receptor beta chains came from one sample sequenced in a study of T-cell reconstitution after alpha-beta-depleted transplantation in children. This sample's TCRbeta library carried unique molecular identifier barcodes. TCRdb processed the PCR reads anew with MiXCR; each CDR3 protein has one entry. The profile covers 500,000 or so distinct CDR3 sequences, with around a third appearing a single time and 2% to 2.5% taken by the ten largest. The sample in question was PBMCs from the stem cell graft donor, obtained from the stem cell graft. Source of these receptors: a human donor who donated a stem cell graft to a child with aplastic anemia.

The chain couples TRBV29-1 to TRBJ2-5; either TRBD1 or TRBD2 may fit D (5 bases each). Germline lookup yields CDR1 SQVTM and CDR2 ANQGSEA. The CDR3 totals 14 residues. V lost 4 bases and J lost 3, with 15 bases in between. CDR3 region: CSVVIGRGEETQYF. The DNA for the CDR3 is TGCAGCGTTGTGATTGGGCGAGGGGAAGAGACCCAGTACTTC.

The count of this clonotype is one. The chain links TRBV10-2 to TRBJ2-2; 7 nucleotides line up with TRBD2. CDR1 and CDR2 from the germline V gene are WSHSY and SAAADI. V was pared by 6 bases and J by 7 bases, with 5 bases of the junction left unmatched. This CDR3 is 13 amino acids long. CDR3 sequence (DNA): TGCGCCAGCAGCGGGACTACGGTCGGGGAGCTGTTTTTT. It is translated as CASSGTTVGELFF.

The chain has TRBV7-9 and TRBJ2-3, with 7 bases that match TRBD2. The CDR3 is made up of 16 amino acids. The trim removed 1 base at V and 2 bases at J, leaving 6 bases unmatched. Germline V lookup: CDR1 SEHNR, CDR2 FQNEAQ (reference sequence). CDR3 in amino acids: CASSLVLADPTDTQYF. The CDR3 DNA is TGTGCCAGCAGCTTAGTCCTAGCGGATCCCACAGATACGCAGTATTTT.

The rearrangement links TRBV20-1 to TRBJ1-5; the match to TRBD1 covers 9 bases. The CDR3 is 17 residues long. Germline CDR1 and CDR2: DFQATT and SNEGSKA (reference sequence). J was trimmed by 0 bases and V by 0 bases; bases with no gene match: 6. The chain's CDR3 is CSARDFRTGDSNQPQHF. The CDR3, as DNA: TGCAGTGCTAGAGACTTTCGGACAGGGGATAGCAATCAGCCCCAGCATTTT.

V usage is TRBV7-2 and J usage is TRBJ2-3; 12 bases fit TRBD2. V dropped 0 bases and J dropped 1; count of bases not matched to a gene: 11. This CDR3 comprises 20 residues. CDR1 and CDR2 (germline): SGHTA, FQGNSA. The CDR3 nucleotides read TGTGCCAGCAGCTTAGCGCTTGGGACTAGCGGGTCGCCTCGCACAGATACGCAGTATTTT. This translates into CASSLALGTSGSPRTDTQYF.

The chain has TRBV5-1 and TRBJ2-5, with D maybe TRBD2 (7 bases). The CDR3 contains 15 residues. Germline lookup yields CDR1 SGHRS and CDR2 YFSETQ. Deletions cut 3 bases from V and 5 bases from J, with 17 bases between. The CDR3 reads CASSSSGGAWETQYF. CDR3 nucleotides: TGCGCCAGCAGCTCATCTGGGGGGGCGTGGGAGACCCAGTACTTC.

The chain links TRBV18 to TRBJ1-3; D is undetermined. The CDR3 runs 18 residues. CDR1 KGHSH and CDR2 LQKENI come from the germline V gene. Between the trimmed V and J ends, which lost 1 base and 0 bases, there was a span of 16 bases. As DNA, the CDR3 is TGTGCCAGCTCACCACTCAGATCGTACCAGAGCTCTGGAAACACCATATATTTT. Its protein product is CASSPLRSYQSSGNTIYF.